These 3 T cell receptor beta chains originate from one sample sequenced in a study of Graves' ophthalmopathy and Graves' hyperthyroidism. For repertoire sequencing, the TCR beta CDR3 regions were amplified from RNA transcripts. Investigators did first-round RT-PCR with HTBI primers, then second-round multiplex PCR. MiXCR, applied by TCRdb to the multiplex PCR reads, yields one record per CDR3 protein. This table holds roughly 1.1 million distinct CDR3 sequences, around a third found once. Specimen: peripheral blood or thyroid tissue (not recorded which). The receptors were gathered from an adult man with Graves' hyperthyroidism.

This clonotype came up many times. The chain couples TRBV19 to TRBJ2-7; 7 bases match TRBD1. Germline V gives CDR1 LNHDA, CDR2 SQIVND (reference sequence). The V gene end was trimmed by 5 bases and the J gene end by 3 bases; junction bases not matched to a gene: 7. This CDR3 has 14 amino acids. The CDR3 DNA follows: TGTGCCAGTAGTGGTAACAGGGGCATCTACGAGCAGTACTTC. Its protein product is CASSGNRGIYEQYF.

The J gene is TRBJ1-2, the V gene TRBV24-1, with 7 bases fitting TRBD1. Unmatched junction bases numbered 4, after V lost 7 bases and J lost 0 bases. The CDR3 is 14 amino acids. CDR1 and CDR2 from the germline V gene are KGHDR and SFDVKD. The CDR3 loop reads CATSSGQTNYGYTF. The CDR3 DNA sequence: TGTGCCACCAGCTCGGGACAGACTAACTATGGCTACACCTTC.

This clonotype was seen a handful of times. CDR3 sequence (DNA): TGTGCCAGCAGTGAAGGTGTTTGGGGGACAGCGAACACTGAAGCTTTCTTT. Its translation: CASSEGVWGTANTEAFF. The chain couples TRBV2 to TRBJ1-1; 7 bases are shared with TRBD1. Germline CDR1 reads SNHLY; CDR2 reads FYNNEI. With 1 base clipped from V and 1 base from J, the junction kept 9 bases outside the gene matches. CDR3 length: 17 residues.